This T cell receptor (beta chain) stems from a study of radiotherapy plus CTLA-4 blockade in lung cancer. As for the study in general: For about 18% of patients, objective responses occurred, and roughly 30% had disease control. Study-wide results and caveats: Response was reportedly best predicted by early blood T cell clone dynamics, with interferon-beta.

Only one count was recorded for this clone. Its antigen is currently unknown. Sequenced by immunoSEQ multiplex PCR; TCRdb stores in-frame clones only, minus some. The repertoire consists of 40,000 to 45,000 clones, with 75% to 80% occurring once and the leading ten covering about 2.6%. Per germline, CDR1 LNHDA and CDR2 SQIVND (reference sequence). Trimming removed 6 bases from V and 0 bases from J, with 11 bases in between. CDR3 length equals 15 residues. The V and J genes are TRBV19 and TRBJ1-4, with D maybe TRBD1 (6 bases). The sequence came from a human donor with non-small cell lung cancer whose response to radiotherapy plus ipilimumab could not be evaluated. Sequencing was performed on peripheral blood, taken from a patient treated with radiotherapy plus ipilimumab. CDR3 sequence (DNA): TGTGCCAGTAGCCCCGCAGGGGCAACTAATGAAAAACTGTTTTTT. It translates to CASSPAGATNEKLFF.